This T cell receptor (beta chain) was sequenced during a study of CD8+CD57+ T cells in acquired aplastic anemia. Study-level information: The sorted CD4+ and CD8+ cells yielded an average around 3.2 ug of DNA. General study points: Patients and controls turned out to have roughly 30 CD8+ CDR3 sequences in common.

Germline V gene data show CDR1 as SNHLY and CDR2 as FYNNEI. The CDR3 runs to 15 residues. V gave up 7 bases and J gave up 5 bases, with 18 bases separating them. Genomic DNA templated the TCR beta VDJ and CDR3 profiling. One entry per CDR3 protein results from TCRdb running MiXCR on the reads. The table lists over 200,000 distinct CDR3 sequences, roughly 55% of them singletons. In regard to this clonotype: The target antigen is unknown.

The rearrangement joins TRBV2 to TRBJ2-1, with a possible D match to TRBD1 (6 bases). Sequencing was performed on sorted CD4+, CD8+, or CD8+CD57+ T cells (not recorded which) from PBMCs. This receptor was identified in a human donor in good health. Here the CDR3 reads CASTPQGFRHNEQFF. The CDR3 nucleotides are TGTGCCAGCACCCCTCAGGGGTTTCGCCACAATGAGCAGTTCTTC.